This T cell receptor (beta chain) was sequenced during a study of T-cell memory formation after mild COVID-19. Study results and caveats: Prior to infection, memory already included some responding clones, suggesting cross-reactive memory joined.

TCRdb used MiXCR to reprocess the 5' RACE reads, holding one entry per CDR3 protein. In the table there are about 440,000 distinct CDR3 sequences, 15% to 25% of which are singletons. In this sample, this clonotype turned up many times. Its target is not known. This CDR3 region has 13 residues. The germline V gene encodes CDR1 LGHDT and CDR2 YNNKEL (reference sequence). J gave up 6 bases and V 4 bases, and 3 bases lay outside the gene matches. The sample comprised PBMCs or a T cell subset sorted from them (not recorded which). This TCR was recovered from an adult woman who had mild COVID-19 (a few samples of this study predate the infection). Cell type and time point are not known. This sequence joins TRBV3-1 and TRBJ1-1; TRBD1 matches 9 bases. The chain's CDR3 is CASSPRQGAEAFF. CDR3 sequence (DNA): TGTGCCAGCAGCCCGCGACAGGGGGCTGAAGCTTTCTTT.